This record concerns one T cell receptor beta chain sequence. Its antigen is unknown. These data are taken from a study of cytomegalovirus exposure and HLA in healthy donors. The CDR3 is 10 amino acids. Trimming removed 8 bases from V and 6 bases from J, with 6 bases in between. CDR1 is MDHEN, CDR2 SYDVKM, per germline. Overall study findings and caveats: The authors later found TCR association rates varying by HLA locus, with DRB1 most and HLA-C fewest. Available immune exposure information covered CMV serostatus only. Later analysis found that TCR beta chains associated with HLA were more clonally expanded than other, equally common chains.

PCR used 60 Vbeta primers and 13 Jbeta primers. Clones were sequenced by immunoSEQ multiplex PCR, and TCRdb holds only the in-frame ones, with some missing. Here the sample spans tens of thousands of clones, less than 85% being singletons. The chain carries TRBV28 and TRBJ2-3; D ambiguous. The sequence came from a man aged 25-40 years in good health and CMV-seropositive. Sequencing used PBMCs. The CDR3 is CASYMDTQYF. DNA for the CDR3: TGTGCCAGCTACATGGATACGCAGTATTTT.